The present T cell receptor beta chain was sequenced within a study of monozygotic twins with inflammatory bowel disease. In eight separate reactions per sample, cDNA was generated. TCRdb re-called the 5' RACE reads and catalogs CDR3 proteins one per entry, DNA excluded. This repertoire includes around 380,000 distinct CDR3 sequences. CDR3 length: 14 residues. In germline, CDR1 is SGHTA, CDR2 FQGNSA. Sequencing input: blood. The clonotype originates from a human donor with ulcerative colitis or Crohn's disease, or a healthy co-twin of an affected twin (not recorded which). The gene calls are TRBV7-2 and TRBJ1-1; checking the TCRdb D call of TRBD1 is not possible without DNA. The CDR3: CASSYGQVKTEAFF.